This TCR beta chain was found in a study of cytomegalovirus exposure and HLA in healthy donors. Whole-study results and caveats: Analysis performed later found more than 15,000 TCR beta sequences associated with HLA alleles at 0.05 false discovery rate. Cytomegalovirus status was reportedly diagnosed by the classifier with high sensitivity and specificity.

In the case of this clone: Its antigen remains unknown.

Regarding donors, all were healthy bone marrow donors. Primers included in the PCR were 60 Vbeta and 13 Jbeta primers. Authors' processing steps: Around 76 million unique TCR beta chains, roughly 11 million shared, were counted in a later analysis. Method: immunoSEQ multiplex PCR; TCRdb's copy keeps in-frame clones and lacks some. That table gives V, J and clone size, and the DNA gave D and trimming. Of 150,000 to 200,000 clones listed, 75% to 80% are singletons. The sequence derives from a woman aged 45-65 years in good health and CMV-seropositive. Sequences were obtained from PBMCs.

The CDR3 here is CASSQEGEGSLNYGYTF. The CDR3 bases are TGCGCCAGCAGCCAAGAAGGAGAGGGAAGCCTAAACTATGGCTACACCTTC. The chain has TRBV4-1 and TRBJ1-2; D call uncertain. The CDR3 spans 17 residues. Germline V gives CDR1 MGHRA, CDR2 YSYEKL. V gave up 0 bases and J gave up 2 bases, with 16 bases separating them.